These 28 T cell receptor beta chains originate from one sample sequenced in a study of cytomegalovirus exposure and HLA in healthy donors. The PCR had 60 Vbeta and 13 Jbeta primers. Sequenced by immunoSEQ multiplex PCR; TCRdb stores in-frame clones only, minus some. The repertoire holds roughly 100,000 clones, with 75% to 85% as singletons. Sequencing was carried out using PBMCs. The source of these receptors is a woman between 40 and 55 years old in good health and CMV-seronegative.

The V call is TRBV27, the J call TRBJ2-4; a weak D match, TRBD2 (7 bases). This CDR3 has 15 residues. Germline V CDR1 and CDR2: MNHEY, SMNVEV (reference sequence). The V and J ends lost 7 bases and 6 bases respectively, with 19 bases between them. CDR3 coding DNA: TGTGCCAGCAAGCTATCCGGGGGCGGGGGAAACATTCAGTACTTC. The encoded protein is CASKLSGGGGNIQYF.

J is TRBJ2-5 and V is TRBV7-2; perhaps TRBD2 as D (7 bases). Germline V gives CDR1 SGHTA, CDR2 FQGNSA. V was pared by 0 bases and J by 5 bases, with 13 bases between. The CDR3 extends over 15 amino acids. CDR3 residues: CASSLAGGLRETQYF. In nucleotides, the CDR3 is TGTGCCAGCAGCTTAGCCGGGGGGCTAAGGGAGACCCAGTACTTC.

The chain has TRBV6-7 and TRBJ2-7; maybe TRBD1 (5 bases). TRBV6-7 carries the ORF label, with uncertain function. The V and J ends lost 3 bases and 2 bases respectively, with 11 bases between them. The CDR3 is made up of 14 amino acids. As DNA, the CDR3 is TGTGCCAGCAGTTATCAGACAGCTACCTACGAGCAGTACTTC. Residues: CASSYQTATYEQYF.

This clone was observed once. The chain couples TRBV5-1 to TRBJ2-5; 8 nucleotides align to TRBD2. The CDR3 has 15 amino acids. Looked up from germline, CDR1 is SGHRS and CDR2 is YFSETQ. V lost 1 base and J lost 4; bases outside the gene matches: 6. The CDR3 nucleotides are TGCGCCAGCAGCTTGATGGCGGGGGGATCAGAGACCCAGTACTTC. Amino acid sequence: CASSLMAGGSETQYF. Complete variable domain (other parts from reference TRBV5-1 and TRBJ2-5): KAGVTQTPRYLIKTRGQQVTLSCSPISGHRSVSWYQQTPGQGLQFLFEYFSETQRNKGNFPGRFSGRQFSNSRSEMNVSTLELGDSALYLCASSLMAGGSETQYFGPGTRLLVL.

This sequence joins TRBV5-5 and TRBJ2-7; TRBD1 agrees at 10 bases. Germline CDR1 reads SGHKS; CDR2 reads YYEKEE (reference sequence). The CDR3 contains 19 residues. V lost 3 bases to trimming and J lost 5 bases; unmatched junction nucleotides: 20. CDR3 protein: CASSSDAFRQGARLDEQYF. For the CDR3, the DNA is TGTGCCAGCAGCTCAGACGCCTTTAGACAGGGGGCGCGTTTGGACGAGCAGTACTTC.

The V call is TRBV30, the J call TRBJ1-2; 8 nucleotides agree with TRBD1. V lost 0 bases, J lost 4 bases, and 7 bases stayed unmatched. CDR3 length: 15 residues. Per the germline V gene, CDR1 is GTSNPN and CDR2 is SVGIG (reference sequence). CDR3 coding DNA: TGTGCCTGGAGTGTCGCAGGGGGCGCGACCTATGGCTACACCTTC. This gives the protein CAWSVAGGATYGYTF.

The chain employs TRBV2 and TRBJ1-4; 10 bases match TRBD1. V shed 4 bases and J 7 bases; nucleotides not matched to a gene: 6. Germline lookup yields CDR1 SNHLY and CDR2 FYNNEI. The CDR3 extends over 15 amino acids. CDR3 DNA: TGTGCCAGCAGTGGGACAGGGGGGGAAAGTGAAAAACTGTTTTTT. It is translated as CASSGTGGESEKLFF.

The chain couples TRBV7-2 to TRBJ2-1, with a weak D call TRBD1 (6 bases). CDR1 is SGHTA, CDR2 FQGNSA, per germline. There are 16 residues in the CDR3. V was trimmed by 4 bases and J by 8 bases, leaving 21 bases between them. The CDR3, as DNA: TGTGCCAGCAGCTCCCACAGGGTCCCGAAGGGCGATGAGCAGTTCTTC. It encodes CASSSHRVPKGDEQFF. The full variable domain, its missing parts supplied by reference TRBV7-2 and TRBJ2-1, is GAGVSQSPSNKVTEKGKDVELRCDPISGHTALYWYRQSLGQGLEFLIYFQGNSAPDKSGLPSDRFSAERTGGSVSTLTIQRTQQEDSAVYLCASSSHRVPKGDEQFFGPGTRLTVL.

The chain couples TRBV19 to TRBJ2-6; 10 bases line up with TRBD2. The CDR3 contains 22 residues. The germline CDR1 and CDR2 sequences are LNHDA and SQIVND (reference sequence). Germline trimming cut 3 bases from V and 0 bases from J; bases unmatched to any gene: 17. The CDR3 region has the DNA TGTGCCAGTAGTATCAATGACTTCCTAGCGGGGGACCTAGCCTCTGGGGCCAACGTCCTGACTTTC. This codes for CASSINDFLAGDLASGANVLTF.

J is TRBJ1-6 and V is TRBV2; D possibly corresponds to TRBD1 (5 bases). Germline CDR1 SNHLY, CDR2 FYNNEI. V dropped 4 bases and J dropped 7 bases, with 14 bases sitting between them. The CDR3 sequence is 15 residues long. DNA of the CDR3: TGTGCCAGCAGTGCCGACTCAGGGAAAAATTCACCCCTCCACTTT. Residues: CASSADSGKNSPLHF.

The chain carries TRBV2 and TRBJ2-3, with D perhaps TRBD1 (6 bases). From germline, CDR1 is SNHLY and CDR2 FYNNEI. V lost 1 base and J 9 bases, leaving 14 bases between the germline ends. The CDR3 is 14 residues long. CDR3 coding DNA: TGTGCCAGCAGTGAAGAGGCAGGGGTAGGCACGCAGTATTTT. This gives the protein CASSEEAGVGTQYF.

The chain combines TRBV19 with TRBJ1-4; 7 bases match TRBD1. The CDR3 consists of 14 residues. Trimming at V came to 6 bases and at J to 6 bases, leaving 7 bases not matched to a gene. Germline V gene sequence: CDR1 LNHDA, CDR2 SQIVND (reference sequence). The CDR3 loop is CASRTLGTDEKLFF. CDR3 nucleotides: TGTGCCAGTAGGACTCTGGGGACAGATGAAAAACTGTTTTTT.

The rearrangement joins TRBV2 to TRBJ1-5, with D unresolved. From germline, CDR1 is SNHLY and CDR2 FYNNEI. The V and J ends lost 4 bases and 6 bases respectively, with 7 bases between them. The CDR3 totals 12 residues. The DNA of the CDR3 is TGTGCCAGCAGTGTAGAGGGTCAGCCCCAGCATTTT. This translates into CASSVEGQPQHF.

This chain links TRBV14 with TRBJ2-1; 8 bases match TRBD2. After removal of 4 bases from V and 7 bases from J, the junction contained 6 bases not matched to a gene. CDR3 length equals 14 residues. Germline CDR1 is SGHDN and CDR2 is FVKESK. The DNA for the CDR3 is TGTGCCAGCAGCCCGGGACTAGTCATAAATGAGCAGTTCTTC. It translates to CASSPGLVINEQFF. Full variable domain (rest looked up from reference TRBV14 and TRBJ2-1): EAGVTQFPSHSVIEKGQTVTLRCDPISGHDNLYWYRRVMGKEIKFLLHFVKESKQDESGMPNNRFLAERTGGTYSTLKVQPAELEDSGVYFCASSPGLVINEQFFGPGTRLTVL.

The CDR3 DNA follows: TGTGCCAGTAAGTCGGGTGTTTATAGCAATCAGCCCCAGCATTTT. It encodes CASKSGVYSNQPQHF. J is TRBJ1-5 and V is TRBV19; D unclear. The germline V and J ends were trimmed by 7 bases and 0 bases, with 13 bases remaining between them. The CDR3 sequence is 15 residues long. The germline V gene encodes CDR1 LNHDA and CDR2 SQIVND (reference sequence).

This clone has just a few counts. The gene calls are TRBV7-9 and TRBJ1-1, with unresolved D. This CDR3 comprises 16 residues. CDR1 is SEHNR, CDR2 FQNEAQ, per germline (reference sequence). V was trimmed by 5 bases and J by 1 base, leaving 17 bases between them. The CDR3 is CASSPSPLGSNTEAFF. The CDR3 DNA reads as TGTGCCAGCAGCCCTAGCCCTCTGGGGTCGAACACTGAAGCTTTCTTT.

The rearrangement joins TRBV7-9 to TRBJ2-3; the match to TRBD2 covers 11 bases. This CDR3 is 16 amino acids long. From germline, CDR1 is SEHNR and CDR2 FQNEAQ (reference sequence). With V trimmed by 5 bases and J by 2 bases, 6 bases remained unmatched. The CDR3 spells CASSGPGLAATDTQYF. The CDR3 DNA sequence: TGTGCCAGCAGCGGCCCGGGACTAGCGGCCACAGATACGCAGTATTTT. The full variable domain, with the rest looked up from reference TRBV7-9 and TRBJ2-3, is DTGVSQNPRHKITKRGQNVTFRCDPISEHNRLYWYRQTLGQGPEFLTYFQNEAQLEKSRLLSDRFSAERPKGSFSTLEIQRTEQGDSAMYLCASSGPGLAATDTQYFGPGTRLTVL.

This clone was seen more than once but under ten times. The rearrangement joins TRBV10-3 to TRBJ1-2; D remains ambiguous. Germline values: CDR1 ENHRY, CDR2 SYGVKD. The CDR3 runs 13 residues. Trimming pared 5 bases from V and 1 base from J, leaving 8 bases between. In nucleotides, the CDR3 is TGTGCCATCAGTTCCGCGGGTAACTATGGCTACACCTTC. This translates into CAISSAGNYGYTF.

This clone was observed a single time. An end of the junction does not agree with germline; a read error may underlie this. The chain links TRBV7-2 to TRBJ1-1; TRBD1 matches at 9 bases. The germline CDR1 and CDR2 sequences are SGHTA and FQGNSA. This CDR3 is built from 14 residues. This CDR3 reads CASNLGTGRIEAFF. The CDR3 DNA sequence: TGTGCCAGCAACTTAGGGACAGGGAGGATAGAGGCTTTCTTT.

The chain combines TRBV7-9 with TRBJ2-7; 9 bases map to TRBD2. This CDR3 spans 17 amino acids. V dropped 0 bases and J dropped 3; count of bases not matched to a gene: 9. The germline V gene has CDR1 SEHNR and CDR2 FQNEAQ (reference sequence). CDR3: CASSLAPRLAAVYEQYF. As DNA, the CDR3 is TGTGCCAGCAGCTTAGCGCCGAGACTAGCGGCGGTCTACGAGCAGTACTTC.

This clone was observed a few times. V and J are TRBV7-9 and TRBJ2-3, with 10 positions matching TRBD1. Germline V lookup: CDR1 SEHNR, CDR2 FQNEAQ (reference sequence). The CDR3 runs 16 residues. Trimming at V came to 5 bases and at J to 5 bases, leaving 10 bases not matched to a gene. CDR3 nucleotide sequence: TGTGCCAGCAGCCCTAGGCGGACAGGGGGAGTAGATACGCAGTATTTT. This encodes CASSPRRTGGVDTQYF.

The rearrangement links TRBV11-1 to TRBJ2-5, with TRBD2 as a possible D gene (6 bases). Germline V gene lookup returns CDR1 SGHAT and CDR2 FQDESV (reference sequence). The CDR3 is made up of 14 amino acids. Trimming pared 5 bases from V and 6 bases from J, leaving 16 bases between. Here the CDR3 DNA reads TGTGCCAGCAGCCAGCTGCACGGGGGTAAGACCCAGTACTTC. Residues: CASSQLHGGKTQYF.

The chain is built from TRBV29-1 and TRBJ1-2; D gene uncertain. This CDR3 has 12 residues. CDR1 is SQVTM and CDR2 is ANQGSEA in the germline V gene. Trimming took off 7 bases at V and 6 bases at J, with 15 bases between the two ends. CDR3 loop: CSALALKDGYTF. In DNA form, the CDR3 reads TGCAGCGCCCTAGCATTAAAAGATGGCTACACCTTC.

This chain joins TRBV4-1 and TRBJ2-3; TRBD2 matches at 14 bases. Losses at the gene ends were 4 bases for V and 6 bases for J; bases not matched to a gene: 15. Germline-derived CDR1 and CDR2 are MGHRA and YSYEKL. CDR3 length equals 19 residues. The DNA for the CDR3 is TGCGCCAGCAGCCTTAGTGGGGGACTAGCGGGGGCCCTTTCGGATACGCAGTATTTT. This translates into CASSLSGGLAGALSDTQYF.

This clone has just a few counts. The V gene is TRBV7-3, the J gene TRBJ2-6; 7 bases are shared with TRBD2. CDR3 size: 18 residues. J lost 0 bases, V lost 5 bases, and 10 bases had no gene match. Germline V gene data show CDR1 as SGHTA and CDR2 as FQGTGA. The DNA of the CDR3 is TGTGCCAGCAGCCCCGATAGCGGGCCCGTCTCTGGGGCCAACGTCCTGACTTTC. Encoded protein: CASSPDSGPVSGANVLTF.

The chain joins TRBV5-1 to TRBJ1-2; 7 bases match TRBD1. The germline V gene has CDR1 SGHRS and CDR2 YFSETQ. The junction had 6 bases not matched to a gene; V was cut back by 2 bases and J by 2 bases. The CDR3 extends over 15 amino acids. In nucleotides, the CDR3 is TGCGCCAGCAGCTTCGGACAGGAGGGGAACTATGGCTACACCTTC. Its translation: CASSFGQEGNYGYTF.

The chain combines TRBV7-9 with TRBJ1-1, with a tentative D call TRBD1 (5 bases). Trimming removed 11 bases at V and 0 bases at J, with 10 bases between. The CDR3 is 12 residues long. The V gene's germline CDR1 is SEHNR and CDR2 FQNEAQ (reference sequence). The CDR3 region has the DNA TGTGCCGACAGAATCATGAACACTGAAGCTTTCTTT. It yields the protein CADRIMNTEAFF.

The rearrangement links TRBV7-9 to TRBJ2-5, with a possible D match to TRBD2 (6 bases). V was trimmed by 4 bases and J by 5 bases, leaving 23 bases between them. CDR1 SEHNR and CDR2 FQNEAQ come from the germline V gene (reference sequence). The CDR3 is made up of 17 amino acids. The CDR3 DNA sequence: TGTGCCAGCAGCTCTCACCCGGGAGAAGGGGAGAGGGAGACCCAGTACTTC. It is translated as CASSSHPGEGERETQYF.